This T cell receptor (beta chain) was captured in a study of type 1 and type 2 diabetes patients. PCR was run on genomic DNA. The TCR beta CDR3 region was amplified using 30 forward and 13 reverse primers. TCRdb re-called the multiplex PCR reads through MiXCR, storing one row per CDR3 protein. Found here are about 290,000 distinct CDR3 sequences, roughly 48% of them singletons; the top ten hold roughly 13%. This CDR3 is 13 amino acids long. Germline CDR1 and CDR2: LNHDA and SQIVND (reference sequence). Trimming cost V 4 bases and J 1 base, with 7 bases left between them. Study-level findings and limits: Age and gender were not matched between study groups. Type 2 diabetes and control samples shared highly correlated V and J usage, averaging approximately 0.97.

This clonotype was counted many times. Its specificity is unknown. The sequence came from a man between 18 and 29 years old with type 2 diabetes. Material for sequencing was peripheral blood mononuclear cells (PBMCs). The rearrangement joins TRBV19 to TRBJ2-5; no reliable D call. In nucleotides, the CDR3 is TGTGCCAGTAGTAACAGCTTCCAAGAGACCCAGTACTTC. Its protein is CASSNSFQETQYF.